This TCR beta chain originates from a study of CD8 T cells in ankylosing spondylitis. Overall study results and limits: According to the report, clones linked to the disease were significantly enriched in matched synovial fluid samples taken from ankylosing spondylitis patients.

V was clipped by 0 bases and J by 0 bases; unmatched bases: 8. This CDR3 comprises 18 residues. In germline, CDR1 is DFQATT, CDR2 SNEGSKA (reference sequence). This clonotype was seen ten or more times. No antigen is known for it. TCRdb independently ran MiXCR on the 5' RACE reads; one entry per CDR3 protein. Of approximately 88,000 distinct CDR3 sequences listed, roughly 8.8% are singletons. The sample was blood, either unsorted or a sorted T cell fraction (not recorded which). The sequence came from a male donor with ankylosing spondylitis or in good health (not recorded which). The rearrangement uses TRBV20-1 and TRBJ2-3, with 11 bases that match TRBD2. The CDR3 loop reads CSARDGEGTSGSTDTQYF. The CDR3 coding sequence is TGCAGTGCTAGAGATGGCGAAGGGACTAGCGGAAGCACAGATACGCAGTATTTT.